These 16 T cell receptor beta chains originate from one sample sequenced in a study of a mutant IDH1 vaccine in newly diagnosed glioma. Which antigens these TCRs recognize remains unknown. Time point given: week 11, during vaccination. Every vaccination contained 300 ug of the mutant IDH1 20-mer peptide and was paired with topical imiquimod. The assay was immunoSEQ multiplex PCR, and TCRdb's table has in-frame clones only and misses some. Of about 62,000 clones listed, over 75% are singletons. The source was PBMCs, collected from a glioma patient whose treatment included an IDH1 peptide vaccine. Source of these receptors: a man aged 35 to 55 with glioma.

The gene calls are TRBV5-4 and TRBJ2-7; 13 positions match TRBD2. Losses at the gene ends were 4 bases for V and 4 bases for J; bases not matched to a gene: 8. The CDR3 sequence is 16 residues long. Germline CDR1 is SGHNT and CDR2 is YYREEE (reference sequence). CDR3 region: CASSPGLAGEGYEQYF. CDR3 nucleotide sequence: TGTGCCAGCAGCCCAGGACTAGCGGGGGAGGGATACGAGCAGTACTTC.

The chain uses TRBV7-2 and TRBJ1-4; D gene uncertain. The length of the CDR3 is 15 residues. Germline V gene data show CDR1 as SGHTA and CDR2 as FQGNSA. V was clipped by 1 base and J by 8 bases, with 14 bases between them. In DNA, the CDR3 is TGTGCCAGCAGCTTAGGGCCAGCCAACGGGGAAAAACTGTTTTTT. Protein sequence: CASSLGPANGEKLFF.

Concerning this clone: Other DNA sequences within the sample encode an identical CDR3. This chain joins TRBV7-9 and TRBJ1-5; tentative D call: TRBD1 (6 bases). Germline assignment: CDR1 SEHNR and CDR2 FQNEAQ (reference sequence). The V end lost 1 base, the J end lost 2 bases, and 21 bases lay between the germline ends. This CDR3 spans 19 amino acids. The CDR3 loop reads CASSLVIGTGAIGNQPQHF. CDR3 nucleotide sequence: TGTGCCAGCAGCTTAGTTATCGGTACGGGGGCGATCGGCAATCAGCCCCAGCATTTT.

The chain couples TRBV4-3 to TRBJ2-7; 10 bases fit TRBD1. Germline values: CDR1 LGHNA, CDR2 YSLEER. Germline trimming cut 0 bases from V and 4 bases from J; bases unmatched to any gene: 3. The CDR3 runs 15 residues. This CDR3 reads CASSQEGTGVYEQYF. The DNA for the CDR3 is TGCGCCAGCAGCCAAGAGGGGACAGGGGTTTACGAGCAGTACTTC.

The chain joins TRBV9 to TRBJ2-1; TRBD2 agrees at 11 bases. Germline V lookup: CDR1 SGDLS, CDR2 YYNGEE. J lost 4 bases, V lost 3 bases, and 6 bases had no gene match. The CDR3 totals 16 residues. The CDR3 is CASSAIAGGTYNEQFF. Here the CDR3 DNA reads TGTGCCAGCAGCGCAATAGCGGGGGGGACTTACAATGAGCAGTTCTTC. Variable domain in full (rest from reference TRBV9 and TRBJ2-1): DSGVTQTPKHLITATGQRVTLRCSPRSGDLSVYWYQQSLDQGLQFLIQYYNGEERAKGNILERFSAQQFPDLHSELNLSSLELGDSALYFCASSAIAGGTYNEQFFGPGTRLTVL.

Only one count was recorded for this clone. This chain connects TRBV10-3 to TRBJ1-5, with 9 nucleotides matching TRBD1. V lost 3 bases and J lost 1; bases outside the gene matches: 10. Germline CDR1 ENHRY, CDR2 SYGVKD. The length of the CDR3 is 18 residues. Here the CDR3 reads CAISEGWTGVQSNQPQHF. CDR3 coding DNA: TGTGCCATCAGTGAAGGTTGGACAGGGGTCCAAAGCAATCAGCCCCAGCATTTT.

This chain joins TRBV5-1 and TRBJ1-3; possible D gene TRBD1, 5 bases. Germline CDR1 SGHRS, CDR2 YFSETQ. The length of the CDR3 is 17 residues. Trimming cost V 4 bases and J 0 bases, with 17 bases left between them. CDR3 protein: CASSLADNYLSGNTIYF. The CDR3 nucleotides are TGCGCCAGCAGCCTAGCGGACAACTACCTCTCTGGAAACACCATATATTTT.

The J gene is TRBJ1-2, the V gene TRBV5-6; TRBD1 might be the D (6 bases). This CDR3 has 17 residues. The germline CDR1 and CDR2 sequences are SGHDT and YYEEEE. Trimming removed 0 bases at V and 4 bases at J, with 19 bases between. CDR3 DNA: TGTGCCAGCAGCTTGGAGGGGGTAAAGACGCCTGTCTATGGCTACACCTTC. Residues: CASSLEGVKTPVYGYTF.

The chain is built from TRBV5-5 and TRBJ1-1, with a possible D match to TRBD1 (5 bases). The V gene lost 7 bases and the J gene lost 1 base, with 20 bases spanning the gap. This CDR3 is 16 amino acids long. Germline CDR1 SGHKS, CDR2 YYEKEE (reference sequence). CDR3 in amino acids: CASCRDLRGRNTEAFF. The CDR3 region has the DNA TGTGCCAGCTGCCGGGATTTGAGGGGCCGGAACACTGAAGCTTTCTTT. The whole variable domain, filled in from reference TRBV5-5 and TRBJ1-1, reads DAGVTQSPTHLIKTRGQQVTLRCSPISGHKSVSWYQQVLGQGPQFIFQYYEKEERGRGNFPDRFSARQFPNYSSELNVNALLLGDSALYLCASCRDLRGRNTEAFFGQGTRLTVV.

The CDR3 DNA sequence: TGTGCCAGTAGTATTTCCTGGGGGCAAAAAAACATTCAGTACTTC. This codes for CASSISWGQKNIQYF. The rearrangement joins TRBV19 to TRBJ2-4; a possible D gene is TRBD1 (6 bases). CDR1 and CDR2 (germline): LNHDA, SQIVND (reference sequence). The CDR3 loop spans 15 amino acids. V lost 3 bases and J 4 bases, leaving 13 bases between the germline ends.

This rearrangement joins TRBV7-3 to TRBJ2-1; 7 positions match TRBD2. The V gene's germline CDR1 is SGHTA and CDR2 FQGTGA. After removal of 4 bases from V and 4 bases from J, the junction contained 16 bases not matched to a gene. The CDR3 sequence is 18 residues long. In DNA, the CDR3 is TGTGCCAGCAGCTCTCGGGACTATCCCGCCGCCGGGTACAATGAGCAGTTCTTC. Its protein product is CASSSRDYPAAGYNEQFF.

This clone was counted once. This chain links TRBV7-9 with TRBJ2-1; 11 nucleotides align to TRBD2. The V segment lost 5 bases and the J segment 0 bases; nucleotides outside the gene matches: 9. This CDR3 comprises 18 residues. CDR1 SEHNR and CDR2 FQNEAQ come from the germline V gene (reference sequence). In DNA, the CDR3 is TGTGCCAGCAGCGTTCTAGCGGGGGGCCAAAGCTCCTACAATGAGCAGTTCTTC. Protein product: CASSVLAGGQSSYNEQFF.

The chain is built from TRBV5-4 and TRBJ2-3, with D possibly matching TRBD1 (6 bases). Looked up from germline, CDR1 is SGHNT and CDR2 is YYREEE (reference sequence). V lost 3 bases and J 6 bases, leaving 26 bases between the germline ends. The CDR3 is 18 residues long. DNA of the CDR3: TGTGCCAGCAGCTCCGGGGCTCGACAGGTTGATTGGACGGATACGCAGTATTTT. It codes for CASSSGARQVDWTDTQYF.

This clone was found once. The chain is built from TRBV5-1 and TRBJ1-1; 7 nucleotides match TRBD1. CDR3 length: 14 residues. The V gene's germline CDR1 is SGHRS and CDR2 YFSETQ. Trimming removed 1 base from V and 4 bases from J; junction bases left unmatched: 4. The CDR3, as DNA: TGCGCCAGCAGCTTGTCAGACAGGGTCACTGAAGCTTTCTTT. Amino acids: CASSLSDRVTEAFF.

A note on this clone: The junction shows a germline mismatch at one end, possibly a read error. The rearrangement joins TRBV2 to TRBJ2-7, with D possibly TRBD1 on 6 matching bases. Germline V gene sequence: CDR1 SNHLY, CDR2 FYNNEI. CDR3 length: 15 amino acids. Here the CDR3 DNA reads TGTGCCAGCAAGGAAGGAGGCCAGGGGATATACGGGCAGTACTTC. Amino acid sequence: CASKEGGQGIYGQYF.

V and J are TRBV28 and TRBJ2-7; TRBD1 or TRBD2 may be the D gene (5 bases each). The germline V gene has CDR1 MDHEN and CDR2 SYDVKM. The CDR3 covers 12 residues. Trimming cost V 2 bases and J 9 bases, with 11 bases left between them. CDR3 residues: CASSLEGKRQYV. CDR3 DNA sequence: TGTGCCAGCAGTTTAGAGGGGAAACGGCAGTACGTC.